The present entry profiles one T cell receptor (beta chain) with its context. As yet, its antigen is unknown. The CDR3 is 16 residues long. Germline V gives CDR1 PRHDT, CDR2 FYEKMQ (reference sequence). The trim removed 2 bases at V and 8 bases at J, leaving 12 bases unmatched. This sample stems from a study of metastatic and nonmetastatic thyroid tumors. Study context: A comparison of repertoires was made across blood and tumor or nodule tissue from malignant and benign thyroid patients. General study findings and limits: Across blood and tumor, TCR beta diversity in malignant thyroid tumors was reportedly significantly higher than in benign nodules.

No patient received treatment before thyroid surgery. Original handling: Clinicopathological groups of papillary thyroid cancer showed CDR3 differences that were used to build a distant-metastasis classifier. TCRdb re-called clones via MiXCR from the PCR reads. These V and J calls originate from TCRdb's pipeline instead of the authors' own analysis. The table has some 13,000 clones, approximately 24% seen once. The chain has TRBV13 and TRBJ1-2; 9 positions agree with TRBD1. The origin of this receptor is a female donor with papillary thyroid cancer or a benign thyroid nodule (not recorded which). Some clones in this sample may be carry-over from other donors' samples. The sequenced sample was tumor tissue. DNA for the CDR3: TGTGCCAGCAGCTTATATATTGGGACAGGGCTAGGCGGCTACACCTTC. It codes for CASSLYIGTGLGGYTF.